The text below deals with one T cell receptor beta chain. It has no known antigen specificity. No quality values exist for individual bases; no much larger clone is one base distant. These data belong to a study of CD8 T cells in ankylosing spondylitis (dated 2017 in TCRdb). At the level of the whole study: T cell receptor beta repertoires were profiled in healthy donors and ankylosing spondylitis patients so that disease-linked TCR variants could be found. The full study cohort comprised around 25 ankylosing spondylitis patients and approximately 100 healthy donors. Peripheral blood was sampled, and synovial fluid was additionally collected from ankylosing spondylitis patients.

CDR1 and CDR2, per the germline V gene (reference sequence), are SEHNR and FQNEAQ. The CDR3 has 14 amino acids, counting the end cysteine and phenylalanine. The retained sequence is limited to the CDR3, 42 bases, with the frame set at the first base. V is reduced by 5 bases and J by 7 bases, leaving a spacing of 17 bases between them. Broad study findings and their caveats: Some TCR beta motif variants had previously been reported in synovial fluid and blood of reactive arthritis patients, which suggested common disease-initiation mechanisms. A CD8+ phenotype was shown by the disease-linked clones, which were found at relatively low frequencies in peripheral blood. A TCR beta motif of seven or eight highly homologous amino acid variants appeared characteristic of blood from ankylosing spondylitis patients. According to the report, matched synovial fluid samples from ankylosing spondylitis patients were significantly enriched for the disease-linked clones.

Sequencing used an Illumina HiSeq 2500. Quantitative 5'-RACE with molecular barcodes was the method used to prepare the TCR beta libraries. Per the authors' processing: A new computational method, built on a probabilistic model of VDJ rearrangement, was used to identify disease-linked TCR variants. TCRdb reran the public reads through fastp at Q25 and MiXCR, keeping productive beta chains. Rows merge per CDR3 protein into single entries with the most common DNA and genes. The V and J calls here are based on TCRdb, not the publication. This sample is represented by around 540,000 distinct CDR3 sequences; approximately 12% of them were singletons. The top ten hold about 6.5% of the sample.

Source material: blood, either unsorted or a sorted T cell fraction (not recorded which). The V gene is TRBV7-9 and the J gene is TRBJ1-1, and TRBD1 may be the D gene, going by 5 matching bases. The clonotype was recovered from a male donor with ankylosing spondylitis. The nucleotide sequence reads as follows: TGTGCCAGCAGCCCACGCCCGGGACCAAGTGAAGCTTTCTTT. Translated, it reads CASSPRPGPSEAFF.